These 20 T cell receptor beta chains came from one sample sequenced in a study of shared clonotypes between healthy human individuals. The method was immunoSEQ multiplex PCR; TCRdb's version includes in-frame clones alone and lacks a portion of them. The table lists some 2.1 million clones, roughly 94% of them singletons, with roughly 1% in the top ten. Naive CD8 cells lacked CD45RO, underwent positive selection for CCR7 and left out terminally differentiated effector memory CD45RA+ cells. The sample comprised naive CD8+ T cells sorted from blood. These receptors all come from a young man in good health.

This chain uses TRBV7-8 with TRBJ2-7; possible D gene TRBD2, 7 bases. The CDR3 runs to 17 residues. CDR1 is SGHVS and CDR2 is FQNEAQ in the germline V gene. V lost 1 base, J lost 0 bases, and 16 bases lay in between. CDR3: CASSLGGASGLSYEQYF. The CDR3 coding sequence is TGTGCCAGCAGCTTAGGGGGGGCTAGCGGCCTCTCCTACGAGCAGTACTTC.

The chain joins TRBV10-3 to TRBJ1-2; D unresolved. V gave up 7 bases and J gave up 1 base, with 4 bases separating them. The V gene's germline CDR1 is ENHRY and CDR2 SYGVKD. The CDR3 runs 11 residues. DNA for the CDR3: TGTGCCATCAACAGTAACTATGGCTACACCTTC. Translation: CAINSNYGYTF.

The CDR3 DNA sequence: TGTGCCAGCAGCGTAGACGGGTTACTTAATGAAAAACTGTTTTTT. Its translation: CASSVDGLLNEKLFF. This rearrangement joins TRBV9 to TRBJ1-4; D is ambiguous. Germline assignment: CDR1 SGDLS and CDR2 YYNGEE. This CDR3 spans 15 amino acids. V lost 0 bases and J 4 bases, leaving 10 bases between the germline ends.

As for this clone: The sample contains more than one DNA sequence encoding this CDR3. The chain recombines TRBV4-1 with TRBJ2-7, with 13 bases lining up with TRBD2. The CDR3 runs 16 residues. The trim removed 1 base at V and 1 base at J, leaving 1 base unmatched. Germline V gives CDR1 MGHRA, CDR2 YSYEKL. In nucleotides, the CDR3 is TGCGCCAGCAGCCAAGGACTAGCGGGAGGATCCTACGAGCAGTACTTC. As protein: CASSQGLAGGSYEQYF.

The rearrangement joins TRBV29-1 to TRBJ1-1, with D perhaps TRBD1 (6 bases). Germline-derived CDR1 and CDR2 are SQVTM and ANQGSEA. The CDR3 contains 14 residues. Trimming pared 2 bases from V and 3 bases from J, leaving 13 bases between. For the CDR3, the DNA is TGCAGCGTTGAATATACAGGGTGGGACACTGAAGCTTTCTTT. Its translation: CSVEYTGWDTEAFF.

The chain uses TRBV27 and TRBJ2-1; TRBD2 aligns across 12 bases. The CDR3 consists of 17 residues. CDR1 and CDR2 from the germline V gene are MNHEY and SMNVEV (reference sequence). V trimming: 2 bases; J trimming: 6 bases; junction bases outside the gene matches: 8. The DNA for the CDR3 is TGTGCCAGCAGTTTACTTGCTAGCGGGGGGGCTGGCAATGAGCAGTTCTTC. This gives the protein CASSLLASGGAGNEQFF.

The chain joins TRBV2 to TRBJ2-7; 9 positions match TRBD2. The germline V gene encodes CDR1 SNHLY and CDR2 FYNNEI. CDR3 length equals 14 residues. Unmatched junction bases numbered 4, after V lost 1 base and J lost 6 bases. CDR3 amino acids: CASSEVAGGPEQYF. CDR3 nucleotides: TGTGCCAGCAGTGAAGTGGCGGGGGGGCCCGAGCAGTACTTC. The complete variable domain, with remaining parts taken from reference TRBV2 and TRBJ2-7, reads EPEVTQTPSHQVTQMGQEVILRCVPISNHLYFYWYRQILGQKVEFLVSFYNNEISEKSEIFDDQFSVERPDGSNFTLKIRSTKLEDSAMYFCASSEVAGGPEQYFGPGTRLTVT.

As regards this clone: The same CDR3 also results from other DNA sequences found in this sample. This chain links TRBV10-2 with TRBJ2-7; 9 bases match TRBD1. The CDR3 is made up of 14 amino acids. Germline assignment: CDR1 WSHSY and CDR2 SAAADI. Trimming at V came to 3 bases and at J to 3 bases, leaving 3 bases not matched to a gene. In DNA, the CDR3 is TGCGCCAGCAGTGAATCGACAGGGGGCTACGAGCAGTACTTC. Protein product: CASSESTGGYEQYF.

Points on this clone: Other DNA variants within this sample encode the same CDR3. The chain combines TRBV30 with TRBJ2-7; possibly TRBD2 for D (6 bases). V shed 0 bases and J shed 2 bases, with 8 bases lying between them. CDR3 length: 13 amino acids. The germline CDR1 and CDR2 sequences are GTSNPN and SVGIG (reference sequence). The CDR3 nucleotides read TGTGCCTGGAGTGTAGGGAGGACCTACGAGCAGTACTTC. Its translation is CAWSVGRTYEQYF.

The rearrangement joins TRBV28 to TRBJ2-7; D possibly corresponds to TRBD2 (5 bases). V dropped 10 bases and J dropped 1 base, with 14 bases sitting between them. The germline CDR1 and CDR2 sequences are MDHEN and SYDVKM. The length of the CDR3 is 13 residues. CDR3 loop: CATIRRDSYEQYF. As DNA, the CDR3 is TGTGCCACCATCCGCCGGGATTCCTACGAGCAGTACTTC.

For the CDR3, the DNA is TGTGCCTGGAGTATGGCGGGCGTGTACCAAGAGACCCAGTACTTC. Its translation: CAWSMAGVYQETQYF. The rearrangement links TRBV30 to TRBJ2-5, with D possibly TRBD2 on 5 matching bases. Trimming took off 2 bases at V and 0 bases at J, with 13 bases between the two ends. The CDR3 is 15 amino acids. CDR1 is GTSNPN and CDR2 is SVGIG in the germline V gene (reference sequence).

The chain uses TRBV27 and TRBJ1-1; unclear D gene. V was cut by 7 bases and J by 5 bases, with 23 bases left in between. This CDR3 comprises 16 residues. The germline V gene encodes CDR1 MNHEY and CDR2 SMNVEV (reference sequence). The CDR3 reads CASTGPGEGSRTEAFF. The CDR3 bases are TGTGCCAGCACGGGCCCCGGGGAGGGATCGAGAACTGAAGCTTTCTTT.

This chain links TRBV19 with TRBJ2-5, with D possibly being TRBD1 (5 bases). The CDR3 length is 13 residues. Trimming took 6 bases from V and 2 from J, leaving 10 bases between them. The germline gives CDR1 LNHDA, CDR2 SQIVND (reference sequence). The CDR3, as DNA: TGTGCCAGTAGAACGCCAGGGCAAGAGACCCAGTACTTC. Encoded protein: CASRTPGQETQYF. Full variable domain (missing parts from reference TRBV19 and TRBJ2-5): DGGITQSPKYLFRKEGQNVTLSCEQNLNHDAMYWYRQDPGQGLRLIYYSQIVNDFQKGDIAEGYSVSREKKESFPLTVTSAQKNPTAFYLCASRTPGQETQYFGPGTRLLVL.

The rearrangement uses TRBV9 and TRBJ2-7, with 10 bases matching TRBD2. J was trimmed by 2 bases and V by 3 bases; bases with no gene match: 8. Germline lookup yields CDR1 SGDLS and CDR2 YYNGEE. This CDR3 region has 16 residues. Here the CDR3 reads CASSGQSGGAPYEQYF. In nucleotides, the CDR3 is TGTGCCAGCAGCGGACAAAGCGGGGGGGCCCCCTACGAGCAGTACTTC.

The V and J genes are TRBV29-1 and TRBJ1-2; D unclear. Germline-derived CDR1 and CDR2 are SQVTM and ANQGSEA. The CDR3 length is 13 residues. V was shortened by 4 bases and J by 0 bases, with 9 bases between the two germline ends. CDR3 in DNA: TGCAGCGTTGTGTCGGTAGCTAACTATGGCTACACCTTC. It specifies CSVVSVANYGYTF.

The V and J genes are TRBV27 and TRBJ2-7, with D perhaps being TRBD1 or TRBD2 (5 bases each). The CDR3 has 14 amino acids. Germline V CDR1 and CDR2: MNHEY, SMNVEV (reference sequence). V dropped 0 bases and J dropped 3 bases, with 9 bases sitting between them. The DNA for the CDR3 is TGTGCCAGCAGTTTATCTCGGGGCTACTACGAGCAGTACTTC. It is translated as CASSLSRGYYEQYF.

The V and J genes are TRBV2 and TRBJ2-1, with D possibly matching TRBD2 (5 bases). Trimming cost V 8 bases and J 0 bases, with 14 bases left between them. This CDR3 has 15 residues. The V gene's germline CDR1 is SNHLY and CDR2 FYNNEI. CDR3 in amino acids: CASGRTASSYNEQFF. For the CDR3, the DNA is TGTGCCAGCGGTAGGACTGCAAGCTCCTACAATGAGCAGTTCTTC.

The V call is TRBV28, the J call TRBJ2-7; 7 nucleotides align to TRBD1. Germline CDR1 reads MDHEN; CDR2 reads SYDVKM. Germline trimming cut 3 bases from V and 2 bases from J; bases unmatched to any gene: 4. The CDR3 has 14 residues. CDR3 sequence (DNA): TGTGCCAGCAGTTTTCAGGGACAGACCTACGAGCAGTACTTC. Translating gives CASSFQGQTYEQYF.

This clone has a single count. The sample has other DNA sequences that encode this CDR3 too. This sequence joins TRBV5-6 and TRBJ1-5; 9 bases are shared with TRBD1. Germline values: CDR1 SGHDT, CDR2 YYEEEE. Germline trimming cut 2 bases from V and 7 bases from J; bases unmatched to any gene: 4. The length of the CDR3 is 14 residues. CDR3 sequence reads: CASSFGTGPQPQHF. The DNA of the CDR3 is TGTGCCAGCAGCTTCGGGACAGGGCCACAGCCCCAGCATTTT.

CDR3 residues: CASSSPTGYIPEAFF. DNA of the CDR3: TGTGCCAGCAGCAGCCCCACAGGGTATATTCCTGAAGCTTTCTTT. The genes are TRBV5-6 and TRBJ1-1; the D gene is possibly TRBD1 (6 bases). Germline-derived CDR1 and CDR2 are SGHDT and YYEEEE. Trimming left V 4 bases short and J 6 bases short, with 19 bases between. This CDR3 has 15 residues.